This TCR beta chain is from a study of blood T cell repertoires in COVID-19. Study background: Specimens from acute and convalescent COVID-19 originated in the United States, Italy and Spain.

Unmatched junction bases numbered 7, after V lost 5 bases and J lost 5 bases. The CDR3 contains 15 residues. Germline lookup yields CDR1 SGHTA and CDR2 FQGNSA. Some clones are missing from TCRdb's copy, which holds only in-frame ones; the method was immunoSEQ multiplex PCR. The data contain about 270,000 clones, over 80% of them seen just once; the ten biggest clones take up about 4%. The specimen sequenced was PBMCs or T cells enriched from blood (not recorded which). This chain links TRBV7-2 with TRBJ1-4; 8 nucleotides match TRBD1. The clonotype originates from a woman aged 30 to 39 with acute COVID-19. The CDR3 sequence is CASSPRTGQNEKLFF. The DNA of the CDR3 is TGTGCCAGCAGCCCGAGGACAGGGCAAAATGAAAAACTGTTTTTT.